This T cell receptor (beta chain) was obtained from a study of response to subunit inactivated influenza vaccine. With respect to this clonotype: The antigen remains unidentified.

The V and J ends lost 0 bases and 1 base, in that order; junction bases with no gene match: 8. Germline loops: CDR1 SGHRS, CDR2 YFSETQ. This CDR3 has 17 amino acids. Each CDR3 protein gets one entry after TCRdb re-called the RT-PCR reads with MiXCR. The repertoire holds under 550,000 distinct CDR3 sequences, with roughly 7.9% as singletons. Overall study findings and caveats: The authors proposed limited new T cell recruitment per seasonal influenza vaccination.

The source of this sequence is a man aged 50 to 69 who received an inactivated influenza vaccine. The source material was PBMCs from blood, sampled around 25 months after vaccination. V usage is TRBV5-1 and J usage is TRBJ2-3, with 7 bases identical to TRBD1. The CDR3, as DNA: TGCGCCAGCAGCTTGGGACAGGGCCTGAGCGGCACAGATACGCAGTATTTT. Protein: CASSLGQGLSGTDTQYF. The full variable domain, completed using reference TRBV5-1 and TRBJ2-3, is KAGVTQTPRYLIKTRGQQVTLSCSPISGHRSVSWYQQTPGQGLQFLFEYFSETQRNKGNFPGRFSGRQFSNSRSEMNVSTLELGDSALYLCASSLGQGLSGTDTQYFGPGTRLTVL.